These 30 T cell receptor beta chains came from one sample sequenced in a study of cytomegalovirus exposure and HLA in healthy donors. The data were produced by immunoSEQ multiplex PCR, yet TCRdb's version contains in-frame clones alone and is incomplete. The profile covers about 130,000 clones, with roughly 89% appearing a single time and around 1.2% taken by the ten largest. The sequencing sample was made of PBMCs. The receptor set was obtained from a woman in her late teens or twenties in good health and CMV-seronegative.

The rearrangement uses TRBV6-6 and TRBJ2-1, with 7 bases that match TRBD2. V lost 11 bases to trimming and J lost 5 bases; unmatched junction nucleotides: 3. There are 11 residues in the CDR3. Germline V gene lookup returns CDR1 MNHNY and CDR2 SVGAGI (reference sequence). The CDR3 region is CAARGNNEQFF. The DNA of the CDR3 is TGTGCCGCGCGGGGGAACAATGAGCAGTTCTTC.

The J gene is TRBJ1-1, the V gene TRBV15, with 7 positions matching TRBD1. The CDR3 spans 18 residues. Germline CDR1 is LNHNV and CDR2 is YYDKDF (reference sequence). V shed 0 bases, J shed 0 bases, and the junction held 10 bases outside the gene matches. Written as DNA, the CDR3 is TGTGCCACCAGCAGAGATAACAGGGGTCGATACATGAACACTGAAGCTTTCTTT. This gives the protein CATSRDNRGRYMNTEAFF. The full variable domain, in which reference TRBV15 and TRBJ1-1 provide the parts outside the CDR3, is DAMVIQNPRYQVTQFGKPVTLSCSQTLNHNVMYWYQQKSSQAPKLLFHYYDKDFNNEADTPDNFQSRRPNTSFCFLDIRSPGLGDTAMYLCATSRDNRGRYMNTEAFFGQGTRLTVV.

J is TRBJ1-1 and V is TRBV27; no firm D call. Trimming removed 4 bases at V and 6 bases at J, with 15 bases between. Germline V gene data show CDR1 as MNHEY and CDR2 as SMNVEV (reference sequence). This CDR3 comprises 14 residues. CDR3 sequence: CASSSGYGGAEAFF. The CDR3 coding sequence is TGTGCCAGCAGTTCGGGGTACGGAGGCGCTGAAGCTTTCTTT.

This rearrangement joins TRBV5-1 to TRBJ1-1; a weak D match, TRBD1 (6 bases). The V and J ends lost 4 bases and 0 bases respectively, with 16 bases between them. The CDR3 loop spans 16 amino acids. Germline V gene data show CDR1 as SGHRS and CDR2 as YFSETQ. The CDR3 DNA reads TGCGCCAGCAGCGTGCAGGGGACTAGAATGAACACTGAAGCTTTCTTT. Protein product: CASSVQGTRMNTEAFF.

This chain links TRBV5-6 with TRBJ2-5; the D gene is possibly TRBD1 (6 bases). The germline V gene encodes CDR1 SGHDT and CDR2 YYEEEE. The CDR3 spans 14 residues. Deletions cut 3 bases from V and 5 bases from J, with 14 bases between. The CDR3 loop is CASSSGPQGETQYF. Here the CDR3 DNA reads TGTGCCAGCAGCTCTGGACCACAGGGCGAGACCCAGTACTTC.

V is TRBV7-2 and J is TRBJ1-1, with 10 nucleotides matching TRBD1. Germline V lookup: CDR1 SGHTA, CDR2 FQGNSA. This CDR3 is 14 amino acids long. V dropped 5 bases and J dropped 6; count of bases not matched to a gene: 6. CDR3 region: CASSERQGAAEAFF. The DNA for the CDR3 is TGTGCCAGCAGCGAGAGACAGGGGGCGGCTGAAGCTTTCTTT. Using reference TRBV7-2 and TRBJ1-1 for the parts outside the CDR3, the full variable domain is GAGVSQSPSNKVTEKGKDVELRCDPISGHTALYWYRQSLGQGLEFLIYFQGNSAPDKSGLPSDRFSAERTGGSVSTLTIQRTQQEDSAVYLCASSERQGAAEAFFGQGTRLTVV.

The chain uses TRBV19 and TRBJ2-7; D is ambiguous. The germline gives CDR1 LNHDA, CDR2 SQIVND (reference sequence). The CDR3 contains 13 residues. V lost 9 bases, J lost 4 bases, and 16 bases lay in between. This CDR3 reads CASRSDERYEQYF. In DNA, the CDR3 is TGTGCCAGCCGGAGTGACGAAAGATACGAGCAGTACTTC.

In this sample, this clone turned up once. This chain uses TRBV7-3 with TRBJ2-2, with 7 bases lining up with TRBD1. The V gene end was trimmed by 5 bases and the J gene end by 3 bases; junction bases not matched to a gene: 6. Germline CDR1 and CDR2: SGHTA and FQGTGA. CDR3 length: 15 residues. The CDR3 protein is CASSPRQGDTGELFF. CDR3 bases: TGTGCCAGCAGCCCAAGACAGGGAGACACCGGGGAGCTGTTTTTT.

This chain uses TRBV15 with TRBJ1-6; D uncertain. From germline, CDR1 is LNHNV and CDR2 YYDKDF (reference sequence). V was trimmed by 0 bases and J by 9 bases, leaving 6 bases between them. The CDR3 loop spans 13 amino acids. The CDR3: CATSRDRGSPLHF. In DNA form, the CDR3 reads TGTGCCACCAGCAGAGATCGGGGTTCACCCCTCCACTTT.

Written as DNA, the CDR3 is TGTGCCAGCAGCTCAACAGATGCCGAGCAGTACTTC. Translation gives CASSSTDAEQYF. V gene TRBV7-6 combines with J gene TRBJ2-7; D is ambiguous. Germline V gives CDR1 SGHVS, CDR2 FNYEAQ. The CDR3 length is 12 residues. V was trimmed by 4 bases and J by 6 bases, leaving 10 bases between them.

V is TRBV5-6 and J is TRBJ2-7, with 7 nucleotides matching TRBD1. The CDR3 is made up of 13 amino acids. The germline CDR1 and CDR2 sequences are SGHDT and YYEEEE. The DNA of the CDR3 is TGTGTGTCCCTGGAGAGGGGGCTAGGCGAGCAGTACTTC. Amino acids: CVSLERGLGEQYF.

The chain has TRBV6-5 and TRBJ1-5, with a tentative D call TRBD1 (5 bases). The V end lost 5 bases, the J end lost 6 bases, and 11 bases lay between the germline ends. The CDR3 is 13 residues long. Germline V lookup: CDR1 MNHEY, CDR2 SVGAGI. CDR3 nucleotide sequence: TGTGCCAGCAGTCCAGGGACTGGTCAGCCCCAGCATTTT. It encodes CASSPGTGQPQHF.

The chain carries TRBV5-1 and TRBJ2-1, with 8 positions matching TRBD1. The CDR3 is 15 residues long. Germline V gene lookup returns CDR1 SGHRS and CDR2 YFSETQ. The trim removed 2 bases at V and 10 bases at J, leaving 11 bases unmatched. The CDR3 DNA sequence: TGCGCCAGCAGCTTAGAGGACGGACAGGGACTGGAGCAGTTCTTC. It encodes CASSLEDGQGLEQFF.

The rearrangement links TRBV7-8 to TRBJ1-1; weak D call: TRBD1 (6 bases). The germline CDR1 and CDR2 sequences are SGHVS and FQNEAQ. CDR3 length: 16 amino acids. The V gene lost 5 bases and the J gene lost 2 bases, with 18 bases spanning the gap. The CDR3 protein is CASSPQPRDTNTEAFF. CDR3 nucleotides: TGTGCCAGCAGCCCCCAACCCCGGGACACAAACACTGAAGCTTTCTTT.

The chain combines TRBV4-1 with TRBJ2-7, with TRBD2 matching 7 bases. This CDR3 region has 16 residues. Germline V gene sequence: CDR1 MGHRA, CDR2 YSYEKL. Unmatched junction bases numbered 10, after V lost 0 bases and J lost 5 bases. Here the CDR3 reads CASSQDYTGGVNEQYF. The CDR3 DNA follows: TGCGCCAGCAGCCAAGATTACACGGGGGGAGTGAACGAGCAGTACTTC.

The V and J genes are TRBV2 and TRBJ2-2, with TRBD1 matching 10 bases. The CDR3 has 14 amino acids. Per the germline V gene, CDR1 is SNHLY and CDR2 is FYNNEI. With V trimmed by 5 bases and J by 4 bases, 1 base remained unmatched. The CDR3 DNA reads as TGTGCCAGCAGTTGGACAGGGGGCACCGGGGAGCTGTTTTTT. As protein: CASSWTGGTGELFF.

The chain carries TRBV19 and TRBJ1-3, with D perhaps TRBD1 (5 bases). Trimming pared 9 bases from V and 8 bases from J, leaving 14 bases between. This CDR3 has 12 amino acids. The V gene's germline CDR1 is LNHDA and CDR2 SQIVND (reference sequence). CDR3 nucleotide sequence: TGTGCCAGCGCTATTCCAGGGTACACCATATATTTT. Its translation: CASAIPGYTIYF. Looking up the rest from reference TRBV19 and TRBJ1-3 gives the full variable domain: DGGITQSPKYLFRKEGQNVTLSCEQNLNHDAMYWYRQDPGQGLRLIYYSQIVNDFQKGDIAEGYSVSREKKESFPLTVTSAQKNPTAFYLCASAIPGYTIYFGEGSWLTVV.

The rearrangement links TRBV23-1 to TRBJ1-2; a possible D gene is TRBD1 (5 bases). TRBV23-1 counts as an open reading frame of uncertain function. The V and J ends lost 0 bases and 7 bases respectively, with 6 bases between them. CDR3 length: 12 residues. The chain's CDR3 is CASSQSGAGYTF. CDR3 DNA: TGCGCCAGCAGTCAATCAGGGGCTGGCTACACCTTC.

V is TRBV4-1 and J is TRBJ1-1; D is possibly TRBD1 (5 bases). CDR1 and CDR2 (germline): MGHRA, YSYEKL. Trimming shortened V by 4 bases and J by 2 bases, and 20 bases separated the two germline ends. The CDR3 extends over 17 amino acids. The CDR3 protein is CASSLPGVQGENTEAFF. The CDR3 nucleotides read TGCGCCAGCAGCCTCCCGGGTGTCCAGGGCGAAAACACTGAAGCTTTCTTT.

The J gene is TRBJ2-3, the V gene TRBV11-3, with a tentative D call TRBD2 (6 bases). The CDR3 is made up of 14 amino acids. V lost 5 bases, J lost 1 base, and 10 bases lay in between. The germline gives CDR1 SGHNT, CDR2 YENEEA. The CDR3 loop reads CASSPQRGTDTQYF. DNA of the CDR3: TGTGCCAGCAGCCCCCAGCGGGGCACAGATACGCAGTATTTT.

The chain recombines TRBV28 with TRBJ2-5, with D uncertain. The V gene lost 5 bases and the J gene lost 5 bases, with 6 bases spanning the gap. Germline CDR1 reads MDHEN; CDR2 reads SYDVKM. This CDR3 is built from 11 residues. The CDR3 DNA is TGTGCCAGCAGTCCTAGGGAGACCCAGTACTTC. It is translated as CASSPRETQYF.

The genes are TRBV5-1 and TRBJ2-2; D is perhaps TRBD1 (5 bases). V lost 2 bases and J 0 bases, leaving 14 bases between the germline ends. This CDR3 is 17 amino acids long. CDR1 SGHRS and CDR2 YFSETQ come from the germline V gene. The CDR3 reads CASSLLFGASNTGELFF. CDR3 nucleotide sequence: TGCGCCAGCAGCTTACTTTTTGGGGCTTCGAACACCGGGGAGCTGTTTTTT.

The J gene is TRBJ2-7, the V gene TRBV2, with 8 bases aligning to TRBD1. Per germline, CDR1 SNHLY and CDR2 FYNNEI. This CDR3 is 13 amino acids long. J was trimmed by 8 bases and V by 7 bases; bases with no gene match: 10. The CDR3 loop reads CASNRTGSSKQYF. In nucleotides, the CDR3 is TGTGCCAGCAACCGGACAGGGAGTAGTAAGCAGTACTTC.

The genes are TRBV5-1 and TRBJ1-4; 10 bases are a match to TRBD1. The V segment lost 4 bases and the J segment 5 bases; nucleotides outside the gene matches: 5. The CDR3 is 15 residues long. CDR1 is SGHRS and CDR2 is YFSETQ in the germline V gene. This CDR3 is CASSLQGQGNEKLFF. The CDR3 region has the DNA TGCGCCAGCAGCCTCCAGGGACAGGGGAATGAAAAACTGTTTTTT.

This clone was counted only a few times. The rearrangement links TRBV7-2 to TRBJ1-6; D is perhaps TRBD1 (5 bases). The ends were cut back, 3 bases at V and 10 bases at J, with 13 bases in the middle. Germline-derived CDR1 and CDR2 are SGHTA and FQGNSA. The CDR3 runs 14 residues. CDR3 region: CASSFFGRVSPLHF. The CDR3 region has the DNA TGTGCCAGCAGCTTTTTTGGCAGGGTATCACCCCTCCACTTT.

The chain joins TRBV2 to TRBJ2-5; the D is unclear. The CDR3 totals 12 residues. With 7 bases removed from V and 0 bases from J, the gap between germline ends came to 6 bases. CDR1 is SNHLY, CDR2 FYNNEI, per germline. Here the CDR3 reads CASKEYQETQYF. CDR3 nucleotide sequence: TGTGCCAGCAAAGAGTACCAAGAGACCCAGTACTTC. Full variable domain (rest looked up from reference TRBV2 and TRBJ2-5): EPEVTQTPSHQVTQMGQEVILRCVPISNHLYFYWYRQILGQKVEFLVSFYNNEISEKSEIFDDQFSVERPDGSNFTLKIRSTKLEDSAMYFCASKEYQETQYFGPGTRLLVL.

This chain joins TRBV18 and TRBJ2-7, with TRBD1 identical over 9 bases. V dropped 3 bases and J dropped 6; count of bases not matched to a gene: 6. This CDR3 contains 14 residues. Germline CDR1 reads KGHSH; CDR2 reads LQKENI. The CDR3 protein is CASSPGTGNREQYF. The CDR3 nucleotides are TGTGCCAGCTCACCCGGGACAGGGAATCGCGAGCAGTACTTC.

The chain employs TRBV2 and TRBJ2-3, with D possibly TRBD1 on 6 matching bases. This CDR3 spans 16 amino acids. Germline V gene lookup returns CDR1 SNHLY and CDR2 FYNNEI. Trimming pared 5 bases from V and 1 base from J, leaving 16 bases between. This chain's CDR3 is CASSQGQELRTDTQYF. DNA of the CDR3: TGTGCCAGCAGTCAGGGACAAGAGCTGCGCACAGATACGCAGTATTTT.

The rearrangement uses TRBV4-2 and TRBJ2-1, with TRBD2 matching over 12 bases. Germline CDR1 is LGHNA and CDR2 is YNFKEQ. The CDR3 is 17 residues long. V lost 2 bases, J lost 3 bases, and 5 bases stayed unmatched. The DNA of the CDR3 is TGTGCCAGCAGCCAAACTACTAGCGGGGGGTTCTACAATGAGCAGTTCTTC. It specifies CASSQTTSGGFYNEQFF.

CDR3 DNA sequence: TGTGCCAGCAGTTCCAGGACAGATTTCGACATTCAGTACTTC. Translation: CASSSRTDFDIQYF. This chain links TRBV6-5 with TRBJ2-4; TRBD1 is a possible D gene (6 bases). The V gene lost 4 bases and the J gene lost 8 bases, with 15 bases spanning the gap. This CDR3 has 14 residues. Per the germline V gene, CDR1 is MNHEY and CDR2 is SVGAGI.